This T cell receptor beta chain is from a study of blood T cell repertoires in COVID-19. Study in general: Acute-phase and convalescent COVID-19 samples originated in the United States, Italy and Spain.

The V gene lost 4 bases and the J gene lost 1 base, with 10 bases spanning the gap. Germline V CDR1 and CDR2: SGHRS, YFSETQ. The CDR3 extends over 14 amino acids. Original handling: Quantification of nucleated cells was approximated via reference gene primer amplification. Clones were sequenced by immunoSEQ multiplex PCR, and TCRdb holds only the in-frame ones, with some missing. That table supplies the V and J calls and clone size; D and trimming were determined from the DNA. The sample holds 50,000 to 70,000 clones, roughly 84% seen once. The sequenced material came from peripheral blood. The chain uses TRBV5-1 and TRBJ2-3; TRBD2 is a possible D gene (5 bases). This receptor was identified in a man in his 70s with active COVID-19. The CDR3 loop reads CASSLLGGTDTQYF. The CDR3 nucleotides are TGCGCCAGCAGCCTACTCGGGGGCACAGATACGCAGTATTTT. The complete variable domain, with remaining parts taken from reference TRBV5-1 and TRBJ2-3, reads KAGVTQTPRYLIKTRGQQVTLSCSPISGHRSVSWYQQTPGQGLQFLFEYFSETQRNKGNFPGRFSGRQFSNSRSEMNVSTLELGDSALYLCASSLLGGTDTQYFGPGTRLTVL.